Listed here are 5 T cell receptor beta chains from one sample, sequenced in a study of T cell changes during pregnancy in multiple sclerosis. Assay: immunoSEQ multiplex PCR; the TCRdb copy retains only in-frame clones and omits some. The sample comprises approximately 70,000 clones, roughly 90% of which are singletons, and approximately 0.97% rests with the top ten. Sequences were derived from peripheral blood, sampled in the first trimester of pregnancy. These receptors were taken from a female donor in good health, enrolled as a control in a pregnancy study.

V gene TRBV27 combines with J gene TRBJ2-5; a weak D match, TRBD2 (6 bases). This CDR3 has 14 residues. Germline-derived CDR1 and CDR2 are MNHEY and SMNVEV (reference sequence). Trimming shortened V by 3 bases and J by 1 base, and 9 bases separated the two germline ends. The chain's CDR3 is CASSFTGLQETQYF. Written as DNA, the CDR3 is TGTGCCAGCAGTTTCACGGGACTCCAAGAGACCCAGTACTTC.

This sequence joins TRBV11-3 and TRBJ2-1; 10 positions agree with TRBD1. Unmatched junction bases numbered 2, after V lost 4 bases and J lost 8 bases. Per germline, CDR1 SGHNT and CDR2 YENEEA. The CDR3 consists of 13 residues. The CDR3 DNA reads as TGTGCCAGCAGCTGGGACAGGGGTTATGAGCAGTTCTTC. Its protein product is CASSWDRGYEQFF.

The chain links TRBV7-9 to TRBJ1-6; D is perhaps TRBD1 (5 bases). CDR1 is SEHNR, CDR2 FQNEAQ, per germline (reference sequence). Trimming took off 3 bases at V and 10 bases at J, with 13 bases between the two ends. The CDR3 is made up of 14 amino acids. CDR3 protein: CASSLMGGLSPLHF. DNA of the CDR3: TGTGCCAGCAGCTTGATGGGGGGACTCTCACCCCTCCACTTT.

The V and J genes are TRBV18 and TRBJ1-1; maybe TRBD1 (5 bases). V dropped 4 bases and J dropped 10 bases, with 28 bases sitting between them. The V gene's germline CDR1 is KGHSH and CDR2 LQKENI. CDR3 length: 17 amino acids. The CDR3 region is CASSRIAQGGAEVRAFF. The CDR3 DNA is TGTGCCAGCTCACGTATTGCCCAGGGAGGGGCGGAGGTCAGAGCTTTCTTT.

This chain links TRBV21-1 with TRBJ2-1; no check of the table's D call, TRBD1, against the DNA was made. TRBV21-1 is a known pseudogene. The CDR3 sequence is 17 residues long. CDR3 bases: TGTGCCAGCAGTCGTCCTCGGACAGGGAGCTCCTACAATGAGCAGTTCTTC. It is translated as CASSRPRTGSSYNEQFF.